The clone carrying this T cell receptor beta chain was observed at least ten times. Three rounds of nested PCR, following a modified ARM-PCR protocol, produced the TCRbeta library. TCRdb used MiXCR to reprocess the multiplex PCR reads, holding one entry per CDR3 protein. The repertoire holds under 95,000 distinct CDR3 sequences, around 57% seen once, with around 14% in the top ten. This specimen belongs to a study of tumor and adjacent non-tumor tissue in lung cancer. The template was RNA from unsorted bulk tissue. Germline V gene sequence: CDR1 SGHKS, CDR2 YYEKEE (reference sequence). The CDR3 sequence is 16 residues long. V lost 0 bases and J lost 0, with 10 bases in between.

The sample comprised lung tumor tissue. This clonotype was sampled from a man aged 65-85 years with non-small cell lung cancer. The chain is built from TRBV5-5 and TRBJ1-5, with a tentative D call TRBD1 (5 bases). The CDR3 coding sequence is TGTGCCAGCAGCTTGGGGGTTGGGGGTAGCAATCAGCCCCAGCATTTT. Its translation: CASSLGVGGSNQPQHF.